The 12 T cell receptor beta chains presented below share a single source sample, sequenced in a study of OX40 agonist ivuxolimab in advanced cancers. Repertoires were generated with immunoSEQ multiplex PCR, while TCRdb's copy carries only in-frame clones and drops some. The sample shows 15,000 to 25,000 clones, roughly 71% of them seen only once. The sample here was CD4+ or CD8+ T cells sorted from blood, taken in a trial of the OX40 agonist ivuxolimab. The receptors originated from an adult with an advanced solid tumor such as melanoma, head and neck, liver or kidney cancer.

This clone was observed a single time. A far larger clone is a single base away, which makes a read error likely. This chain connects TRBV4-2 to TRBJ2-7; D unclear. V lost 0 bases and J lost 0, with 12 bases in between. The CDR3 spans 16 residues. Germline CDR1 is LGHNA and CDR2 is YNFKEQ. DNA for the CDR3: TGTGCCAGCAGCCAAGATGTTGCGATTAGCTCCTACGAGCAGTACTTC. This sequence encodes CASSQDVAISSYEQYF.

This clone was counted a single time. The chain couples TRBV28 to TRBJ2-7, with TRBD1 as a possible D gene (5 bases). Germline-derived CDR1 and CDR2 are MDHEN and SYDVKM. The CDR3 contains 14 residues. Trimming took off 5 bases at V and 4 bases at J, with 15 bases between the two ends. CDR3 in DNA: TGTGCCAGCAGTCCCCGGGCAGGGCGGTACGAGCAGTACTTC. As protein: CASSPRAGRYEQYF.

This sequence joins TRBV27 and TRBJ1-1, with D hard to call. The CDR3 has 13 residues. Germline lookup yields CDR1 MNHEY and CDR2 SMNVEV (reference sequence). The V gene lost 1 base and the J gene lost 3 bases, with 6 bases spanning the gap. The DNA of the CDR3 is TGTGCCAGCAGTTTATGGATAGACACTGAAGCTTTCTTT. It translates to CASSLWIDTEAFF.

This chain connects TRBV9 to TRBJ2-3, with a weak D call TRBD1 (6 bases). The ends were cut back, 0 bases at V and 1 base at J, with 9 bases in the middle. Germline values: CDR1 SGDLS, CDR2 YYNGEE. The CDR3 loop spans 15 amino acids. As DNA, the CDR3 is TGTGCCAGCAGCGTAGTAACAGGGCGCACAGATACGCAGTATTTT. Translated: CASSVVTGRTDTQYF.

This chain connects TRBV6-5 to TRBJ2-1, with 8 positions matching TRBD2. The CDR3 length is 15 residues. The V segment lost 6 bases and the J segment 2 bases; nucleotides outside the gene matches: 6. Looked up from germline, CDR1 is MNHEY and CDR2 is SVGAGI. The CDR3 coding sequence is TGTGCCAGCAGCGAAAGCGGGAGTGCCTACAATGAGCAGTTCTTC. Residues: CASSESGSAYNEQFF.

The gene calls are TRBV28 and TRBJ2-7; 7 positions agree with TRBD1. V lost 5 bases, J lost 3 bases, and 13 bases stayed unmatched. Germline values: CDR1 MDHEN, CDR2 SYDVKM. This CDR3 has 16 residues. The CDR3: CASSLPFTRDSYEQYF. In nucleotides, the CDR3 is TGTGCCAGCAGTCTACCATTCACCCGGGACAGCTACGAGCAGTACTTC.

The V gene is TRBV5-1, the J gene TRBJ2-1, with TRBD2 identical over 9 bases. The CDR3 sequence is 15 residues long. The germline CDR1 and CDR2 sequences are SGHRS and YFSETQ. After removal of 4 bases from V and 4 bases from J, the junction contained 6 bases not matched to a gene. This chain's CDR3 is CASSPGLATYNEQFF. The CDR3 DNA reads TGCGCCAGCAGCCCAGGACTAGCGACTTACAATGAGCAGTTCTTC.

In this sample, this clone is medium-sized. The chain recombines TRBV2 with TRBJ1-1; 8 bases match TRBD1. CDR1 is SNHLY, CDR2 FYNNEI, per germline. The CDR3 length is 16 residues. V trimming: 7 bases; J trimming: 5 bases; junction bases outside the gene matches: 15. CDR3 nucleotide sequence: TGTGCCAGCACCGCCCGGAACAGGGGGTTTGATACTGAAGCTTTCTTT. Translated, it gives CASTARNRGFDTEAFF.

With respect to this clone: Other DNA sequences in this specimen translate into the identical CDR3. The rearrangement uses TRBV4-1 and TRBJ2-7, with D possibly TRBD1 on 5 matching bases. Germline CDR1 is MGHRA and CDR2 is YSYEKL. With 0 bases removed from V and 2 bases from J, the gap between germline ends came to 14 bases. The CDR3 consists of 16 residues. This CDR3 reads CASSQEGPPRTYEQYF. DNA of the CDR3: TGCGCCAGCAGCCAAGAGGGGCCCCCTAGGACCTACGAGCAGTACTTC.

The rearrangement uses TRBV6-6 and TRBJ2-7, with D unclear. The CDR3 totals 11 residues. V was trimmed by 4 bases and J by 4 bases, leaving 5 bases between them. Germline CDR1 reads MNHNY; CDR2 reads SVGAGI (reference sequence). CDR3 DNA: TGTGCCAGCAGTTTTAGTTACGAGCAGTACTTC. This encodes CASSFSYEQYF.

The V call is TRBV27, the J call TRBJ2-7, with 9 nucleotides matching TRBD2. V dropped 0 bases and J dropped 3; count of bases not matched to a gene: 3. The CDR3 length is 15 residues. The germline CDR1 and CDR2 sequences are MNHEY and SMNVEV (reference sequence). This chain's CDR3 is CASSLSAGGFYEQYF. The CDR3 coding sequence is TGTGCCAGCAGTTTATCAGCGGGAGGATTCTACGAGCAGTACTTC.

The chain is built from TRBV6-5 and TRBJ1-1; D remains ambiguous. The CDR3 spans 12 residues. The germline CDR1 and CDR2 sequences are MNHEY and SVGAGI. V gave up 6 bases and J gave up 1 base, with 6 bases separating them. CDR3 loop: CASRSRNTEAFF. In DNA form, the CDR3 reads TGTGCCAGCAGATCACGGAACACTGAAGCTTTCTTT.